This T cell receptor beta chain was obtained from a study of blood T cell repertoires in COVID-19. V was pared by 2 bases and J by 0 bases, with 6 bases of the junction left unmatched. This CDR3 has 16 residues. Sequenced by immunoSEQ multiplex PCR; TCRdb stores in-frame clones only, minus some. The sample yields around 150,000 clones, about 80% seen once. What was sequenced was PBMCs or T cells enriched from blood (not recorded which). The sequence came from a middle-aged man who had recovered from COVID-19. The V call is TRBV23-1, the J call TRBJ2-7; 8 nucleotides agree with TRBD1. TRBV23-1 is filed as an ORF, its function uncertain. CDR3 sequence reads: CASSQTGQGYSYEQYF. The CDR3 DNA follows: TGCGCCAGCAGTCAAACCGGACAGGGATACTCCTACGAGCAGTACTTC.